This paragraph reports one TCR beta chain. Method: immunoSEQ multiplex PCR; TCRdb's copy keeps in-frame clones and lacks some. The table has several thousand clones, 85% to 90% seen once; the top ten hold about 12%. The V gene's germline CDR1 is SGHRS and CDR2 YFSETQ. V shed 4 bases and J shed 5 bases, with 7 bases lying between them. This CDR3 has 11 amino acids. This entry belongs to a study of technical replicates of blood from a few donors. Sequencing used PBMCs. The rearrangement joins TRBV5-1 to TRBJ2-7, with D possibly matching TRBD1 (5 bases). The origin of this receptor is a human donor in good health. CDR3 residues: CASSVGHEQYF. The CDR3, as DNA: TGCGCCAGCAGCGTGGGGCACGAGCAGTACTTC.